A selection of T cell receptor beta chains follows, all from one sample in a study of vaccination and CD4 T cells after COVID-19. The antigens of these receptors remain unknown. TCRdb passed the PCR reads through MiXCR, listing each CDR3 protein once. This sample has about 17,000 distinct CDR3 sequences, with around 52% found just once. The sample consisted of CD4+ T cells from blood, cultured in vitro, taken about 7 months after SARS-CoV-2 vaccination. These receptors were collected from a human donor who had recovered from COVID-19. The CDR3 runs from the conserved cysteine through the conserved F or W. The D gene is left open where the match is weak. A clone size is listed for some rows: how often the clone was seen (once, few, many), or a class if it is expanded.

V: TRBV27; J: TRBJ2-5; size: few; D: TRBD2; DNA: TGTGCCAGCAGTTTCCTAGCGGGAGATGAGACCCAGTACTTC; CDR3: CASSFLAGDETQYF
V: TRBV19; J: TRBJ1-2; size: .; D: .; DNA: TGTGCCAGTAGTCCGATGGGGGGAATATTTGGCTACACCTTC; CDR3: CASSPMGGIFGYTF
V: TRBV10-3; J: TRBJ1-2; size: .; D: .; DNA: TGTGCCATCAATCCAGATCCTAACTATGGCTACACCTTC; CDR3: CAINPDPNYGYTF
V: TRBV7-9; J: TRBJ1-1; size: .; D: .; DNA: TGTGCCAGCAGCTTAAGGGGGAGGGACACTGAAGCTTTCTTT; CDR3: CASSLRGRDTEAFF
V: TRBV7-2; J: TRBJ2-1; size: few; D: TRBD2; DNA: TGTGCCAGCAGCTTAAGACTAGCGGGAACAGGGCTGTTCTTC; CDR3: CASSLRLAGTGLFF
V: TRBV20-1; J: TRBJ2-7; size: medium-sized; D: .; DNA: TGCAGTGCTAATGACTACTCCTACGAGCAGTACTTC; CDR3: CSANDYSYEQYF
V: TRBV6-2/TRBV6-3; J: TRBJ2-3; size: medium-sized; D: TRBD2; DNA: TGTGCCAGCAAGGGCCAAAGCGGGAGGGCCGTTTCGGATACGCAGTATTTT; CDR3: CASKGQSGRAVSDTQYF
V: TRBV18; J: TRBJ1-2; size: .; D: TRBD1; DNA: TGTGCCAGCTCAGAAGGACAGGGAGGGGACTATGGCTACACCTTC; CDR3: CASSEGQGGDYGYTF
V: TRBV20-1; J: TRBJ1-5; size: few; D: .; DNA: TGCAGTGCTACGGGACTCAAAAGGGGCAATCAGCCCCAGCATTTT; CDR3: CSATGLKRGNQPQHF
V: TRBV11-3; J: TRBJ2-3; size: .; D: .; DNA: TGTGCCAGCAGTCGATCCCCTATAGGCGATACGCAGTATTTT; CDR3: CASSRSPIGDTQYF
V: TRBV10-3; J: TRBJ2-3; size: once; D: TRBD1; DNA: TGTGCCATCATGACAGGGTACTCGGGAGATACGCAGTATTTT; CDR3: CAIMTGYSGDTQYF
V: TRBV7-9; J: TRBJ2-3; size: once; D: TRBD2; DNA: TGTGCCAGCAGGACCCGGGGGGGCCACACAGATACGCAGTATTTT; CDR3: CASRTRGGHTDTQYF
V: TRBV6-1; J: TRBJ1-1; size: .; D: .; DNA: TGTGCCAGCAAACCCCCGGGACACGGGGAAACTGAAGCTTTCTTT; CDR3: CASKPPGHGETEAFF
V: TRBV7-2; J: TRBJ2-1; size: .; D: .; DNA: TGTGCCAGCAGTCGGGTCCTGGGTAGTTCCTACAATGAGCAGTTCTTC; CDR3: CASSRVLGSSYNEQFF
V: TRBV19; J: TRBJ2-3; size: .; D: .; DNA: TGTGCCAGTAGTACACCGGGCCCCACGGGCGATACGCAGTATTTT; CDR3: CASSTPGPTGDTQYF
V: TRBV20-1; J: TRBJ2-5; size: few; D: .; DNA: TGCAGTGCTAGAGATCGGGGTGTGGAGACCCAGTACTTC; CDR3: CSARDRGVETQYF
V: TRBV2; J: TRBJ2-5; size: .; D: .; DNA: TGTGCCAGCAGGGGCGGGGAGACCCAGTACTTC; CDR3: CASRGGETQYF
V: TRBV20-1; J: TRBJ2-3; size: .; D: TRBD1; DNA: TGCAGTGCTAGAGTGGCCAGGGGGCCAGGAGATACGCAGTATTTT; CDR3: CSARVARGPGDTQYF
V: TRBV11-3; J: TRBJ1-1; size: .; D: TRBD1; DNA: TGTGCCAGCAGCACGGACAGGGATTGGACTGAAGCTTTCTTT; CDR3: CASSTDRDWTEAFF
V: TRBV6-5; J: TRBJ1-1; size: .; D: .; DNA: TGTGCCAGCAGTTACTCCGGGGGCTTTGGGGCTTTCTTT; CDR3: CASSYSGGFGAFF
V: TRBV28; J: TRBJ2-5; size: .; D: .; DNA: TGTGCCAGCAGTTTGTTGGCAGGGCAAGAGACCCAGTACTTC; CDR3: CASSLLAGQETQYF
V: TRBV6-1; J: TRBJ2-7; size: few; D: TRBD2; DNA: TGTGCCAGCAGTGGGAGACTAGCGGGTACAATTACCTACGAGCAGTACTTC; CDR3: CASSGRLAGTITYEQYF
V: TRBV20-1; J: TRBJ2-2; size: few; D: TRBD1; DNA: TGCAGTGCTAGACAGGGGGTGAACACCGGGGAGCTGTTTTTT; CDR3: CSARQGVNTGELFF
V: TRBV15; J: TRBJ2-5; size: few; D: TRBD1; DNA: TGTGCCACCAGCAGGGGGGACAGGGAAGAGACCCAGTACTTC; CDR3: CATSRGDREETQYF
V: TRBV2; J: TRBJ1-1; size: few; D: .; DNA: TGTGCCAGCAGTGATGAAGGGAACACTGAAGCTTTCTTT; CDR3: CASSDEGNTEAFF